This T cell receptor beta chain was obtained from a study of blood T cell repertoires in COVID-19. Study processing details: Reference gene primer amplification yielded estimated nucleated cell counts. Profiling relied on immunoSEQ multiplex PCR, and the TCRdb table lists in-frame clones only, not all of them. That table supplies the V and J calls and clone size; D and trimming were determined from the DNA. The table lists around 94,000 clones, roughly 80% of them singletons. The CDR3 is 15 amino acids. V shed 2 bases and J 3 bases; nucleotides not matched to a gene: 7. Germline loops: CDR1 SGDLS, CDR2 YYNGEE.

This TCR was sampled from a human donor in a cohort sampled during active COVID-19. The chain combines TRBV9 with TRBJ2-5; 7 bases fit TRBD2. The sequenced material came from peripheral blood. CDR3 amino acids: CASSVPTGGKETQYF. The CDR3 DNA reads as TGTGCCAGCAGCGTCCCAACGGGAGGAAAAGAGACCCAGTACTTC. The full variable domain, with the rest looked up from reference TRBV9 and TRBJ2-5, is DSGVTQTPKHLITATGQRVTLRCSPRSGDLSVYWYQQSLDQGLQFLIQYYNGEERAKGNILERFSAQQFPDLHSELNLSSLELGDSALYFCASSVPTGGKETQYFGPGTRLLVL.